A few counts support the clone carrying this T cell receptor beta chain. As processed by the authors: Reference gene primers were amplified, and this amplification served to estimate nucleated cell counts. Profiled with immunoSEQ multiplex PCR; TCRdb holds only in-frame clones, not every one. The DNA was the basis for D and trimming; V, J and clone size are from that table. The sample holds 20,000 to 30,000 clones; 90% to 95% are singletons and the top ten take 30% to 40%. This specimen belongs to a study of blood T cell repertoires in COVID-19. Study summary: COVID-19 samples from acute and convalescent phases originated in the United States, Italy and Spain. The cDNA or gDNA used as material had been derived from T cells, B-cell-depleted T cells, or PBMCs.

Sequencing used peripheral blood. The clonotype originates from a man aged 70 or older with active COVID-19.

The CDR3 DNA is TGTGCCAGCAGCCAAGAGGCTAGCGGCTCCTACGAGCAGTACTTC. It is translated as CASSQEASGSYEQYF. The V call is TRBV4-2, the J call TRBJ2-7; 7 positions agree with TRBD2. The V gene end was trimmed by 0 bases and the J gene end by 0 bases; junction bases not matched to a gene: 2. The V gene's germline CDR1 is LGHNA and CDR2 YNFKEQ. The CDR3 loop spans 15 amino acids.